This paragraph covers one T cell receptor beta chain sequence. A junction boundary mismatches the germline segment, possibly from a read error. The data were taken from a study of CD4 and CD8 cells across lung adenocarcinoma regions. Each CDR3 protein is one row after TCRdb ran MiXCR on the PCR reads. The sample has about 12,000 distinct CDR3 sequences; about 50% are singletons. This CDR3 is 16 amino acids long. The germline V gene has CDR1 MNHEY and CDR2 SVGAGI. Samples came from patients with localized non-small cell lung adenocarcinoma. J is TRBJ2-3 and V is TRBV6-5, with D maybe TRBD1 (5 bases). The sequenced sample was CD8+ T cells from the margin of a lung tumor. This TCR came from a male donor with lung adenocarcinoma. The CD4 and CD8 labels of this study may be unreliable. CDR3 nucleotide sequence: TGTGCCAGCAGTTACTCGGGGCTAGGGGCCAAAGACACGCAGTATTTC. As protein: CASSYSGLGAKDTQYF.